The 30 T cell receptor beta chains below all came from one sample that was sequenced in a study of T cells in Graves' hyperthyroidism and ophthalmopathy. It was RNA transcripts that yielded the amplified TCR beta CDR3 regions. Primed by the HTBI set, a first-round RT-PCR was run on the TCR CDR3. A single record per CDR3 protein comes from TCRdb applying MiXCR to the multiplex PCR reads. The table lists fewer than 650,000 distinct CDR3 sequences, 13% to 15% of them singletons, with about 14% in the top ten. The specimen was blood. The receptor set was obtained from a woman aged 40-49 years with Graves' hyperthyroidism.

The J gene is TRBJ2-2, the V gene TRBV29-1; D is uncertain. This CDR3 contains 14 residues. The germline CDR1 and CDR2 sequences are SQVTM and ANQGSEA. Trimming left V 2 bases short and J 0 bases short, with 7 bases between. DNA of the CDR3: TGCAGCGTTGAACAGAAAACGAACACCGGGGAGCTGTTTTTT. Its protein product is CSVEQKTNTGELFF.

This clonotype occurred many times. The chain employs TRBV5-1 and TRBJ2-7; TRBD2 might be the D (7 bases). Germline V gene lookup returns CDR1 SGHRS and CDR2 YFSETQ. Between the trimmed V and J ends, which lost 2 bases and 6 bases, there was a span of 12 bases. The CDR3 is 13 amino acids. In DNA form, the CDR3 reads TGCGCCAGCAGCTTTGCGGGGGCTAGCGAGCAGTACTTC. Protein sequence: CASSFAGASEQYF.

Points on this clonotype: The junction and the germline gene differ at one end; a read error may be behind it. The V call is TRBV20-1, the J call TRBJ1-4; weak D call: TRBD1 (6 bases). Germline CDR1 reads DFQATT; CDR2 reads SNEGSKA (reference sequence). This CDR3 is 12 amino acids long. This CDR3 reads CSARVRGEKLSF. The CDR3 DNA reads TGCAGTGCTAGAGTCAGGGGCGAAAAACTGTCTTTT.

The sample holds a few counts of this clonotype. V gene TRBV20-1 combines with J gene TRBJ2-7; D is uncertain. Trimming left V 1 base short and J 3 bases short, with 10 bases between. This CDR3 has 13 residues. From germline, CDR1 is DFQATT and CDR2 SNEGSKA (reference sequence). CDR3 residues: CSARGEEFYEQYF. The CDR3, as DNA: TGCAGTGCTAGAGGCGAGGAATTCTACGAGCAGTACTTC.

This clonotype was recorded at least ten times. The chain employs TRBV28 and TRBJ1-1; 9 bases fit TRBD1. With 3 bases clipped from V and 5 bases from J, the junction kept 7 bases outside the gene matches. The CDR3 sequence is 15 residues long. Germline lookup yields CDR1 MDHEN and CDR2 SYDVKM. CDR3: CASSFRGQGRTEAFF. The DNA for the CDR3 is TGTGCCAGCAGTTTCCGGGGACAGGGTAGAACTGAAGCTTTCTTT.

This clonotype was detected many times. This CDR3 reads CASSHPGAGAKNIQYF. The CDR3 DNA follows: TGTGCCAGCAGCCACCCGGGTGCAGGGGCCAAAAACATTCAGTACTTC. This chain uses TRBV12-3 or TRBV12-4 with TRBJ2-4, with D perhaps TRBD1 (5 bases). The CDR3 runs 16 residues. The V end lost 6 bases, the J end lost 1 base, and 16 bases lay between the germline ends.

This clonotype was counted many times. This chain connects TRBV28 to TRBJ1-6, with D tentatively TRBD1 (5 bases). Deletions cut 3 bases from V and 6 bases from J, with 12 bases between. CDR1 is MDHEN, CDR2 SYDVKM, per germline. This CDR3 is built from 15 residues. The CDR3 DNA reads as TGTGCCAGCAGTTTTAGAAGTCAGGGTAATTCACCCCTCCACTTT. As protein: CASSFRSQGNSPLHF. Drawing the rest from reference TRBV28 and TRBJ1-6, the complete variable domain is DVKVTQSSRYLVKRTGEKVFLECVQDMDHENMFWYRQDPGLGLRLIYFSYDVKMKEKGDIPEGYSVSREKKERFSLILESASTNQTSMYLCASSFRSQGNSPLHFGNGTRLTVT.

This clonotype appeared many times. V and J are TRBV7-2 and TRBJ2-3; possible D gene TRBD2, 5 bases. Germline V gene data show CDR1 as SGHTA and CDR2 as FQGNSA. The V gene lost 2 bases and the J gene lost 5 bases, with 17 bases spanning the gap. The CDR3 contains 16 residues. The CDR3 DNA reads TGTGCCAGCAGCTTATCCGGGGTATCGGGTCGAGATACGCAGTATTTT. It encodes CASSLSGVSGRDTQYF. The full variable domain, with the rest looked up from reference TRBV7-2 and TRBJ2-3, is GAGVSQSPSNKVTEKGKDVELRCDPISGHTALYWYRQSLGQGLEFLIYFQGNSAPDKSGLPSDRFSAERTGGSVSTLTIQRTQQEDSAVYLCASSLSGVSGRDTQYFGPGTRLTVL.

Only a few counts were recorded for this clonotype. This chain joins TRBV15 and TRBJ2-3; 11 nucleotides agree with TRBD2. Germline V CDR1 and CDR2: LNHNV, YYDKDF (reference sequence). With V trimmed by 6 bases and J by 5 bases, 4 bases remained unmatched. The CDR3 sequence is 14 residues long. The CDR3 region is CATRELAGEDTQYF. The CDR3 DNA sequence: TGTGCCACCAGGGAACTAGCGGGAGAAGATACGCAGTATTTT.

In this sample, this clonotype turned up once. Being one base from a much bigger clone, this may be a read error. This chain uses TRBV7-9 with TRBJ2-1; the D gene is possibly TRBD2 (5 bases). There are 13 residues in the CDR3. Trimming cost V 5 bases and J 8 bases, with 13 bases left between them. Germline-derived CDR1 and CDR2 are SEHNR and FQNEAQ (reference sequence). The CDR3 coding sequence is TGTGCCAGCAGCAAGAGGGTGGGAGATGAGCAGTTCTTC. This sequence encodes CASSKRVGDEQFF.

With regard to this clonotype: Possible read error: a much larger clone is one base away. This chain joins TRBV2 and TRBJ2-6; 7 positions match TRBD2. Per germline, CDR1 SNHLY and CDR2 FYNNEI. J was trimmed by 2 bases and V by 4 bases; bases with no gene match: 5. The CDR3 sequence is 16 residues long. The DNA of the CDR3 is TGTGCCAGCAGTGGACGGCGGGGGACTGGGGCCAACGTCCTGACTTTC. Translated: CASSGRRGTGANVLTF. The whole variable domain, remainder taken from reference TRBV2 and TRBJ2-6, is EPEVTQTPSHQVTQMGQEVILRCVPISNHLYFYWYRQILGQKVEFLVSFYNNEISEKSEIFDDQFSVERPDGSNFTLKIRSTKLEDSAMYFCASSGRRGTGANVLTFGAGSRLTVL.

This clonotype was found many times. The chain couples TRBV3-1 to TRBJ2-7, with 7 bases lining up with TRBD1. V lost 0 bases to trimming and J lost 4 bases; unmatched junction nucleotides: 6. In germline, CDR1 is LGHDT, CDR2 YNNKEL (reference sequence). This CDR3 contains 15 residues. For the CDR3, the DNA is TGTGCCAGCAGCCAAGATATCGGGACAGTTTACGAGCAGTACTTC. Encoded protein: CASSQDIGTVYEQYF.

This clonotype was observed once. This chain joins TRBV28 and TRBJ2-7; D perhaps matches TRBD1 (6 bases). CDR3 length: 15 amino acids. With 7 bases removed from V and 4 bases from J, the gap between germline ends came to 20 bases. Germline V gene lookup returns CDR1 MDHEN and CDR2 SYDVKM. The CDR3 nucleotides read TGTGCCAGCACCCTGACCTGGGACATGTCATACGAGCAGTACTTC. Its protein is CASTLTWDMSYEQYF.

This chain uses TRBV24-1 with TRBJ2-1; TRBD2 agrees at 7 bases. Germline-derived CDR1 and CDR2 are KGHDR and SFDVKD. V lost 3 bases to trimming and J lost 0 bases; unmatched junction nucleotides: 7. The length of the CDR3 is 17 residues. The CDR3 loop reads CATSDVPGTTSYNEQFF. In nucleotides, the CDR3 is TGTGCCACCAGTGATGTCCCCGGGACTACCTCCTACAATGAGCAGTTCTTC.

V usage is TRBV12-5 and J usage is TRBJ2-2; D gene uncertain. Germline CDR1 reads LGHNT; CDR2 reads FRNRAP. The CDR3 extends over 15 amino acids. The V gene lost 1 base and the J gene lost 0 bases, with 6 bases spanning the gap. The CDR3 DNA reads as TGTGCTAGTGGTTTGGGACTGGCGAACACCGGGGAGCTGTTTTTT. This encodes CASGLGLANTGELFF.

The chain couples TRBV29-1 to TRBJ1-2, with TRBD1 identical over 7 bases. The CDR3 is made up of 14 amino acids. Germline CDR1 reads SQVTM; CDR2 reads ANQGSEA. The junction had 7 bases not matched to a gene; V was cut back by 3 bases and J by 3 bases. The CDR3 DNA reads as TGCAGCGTTGACGACAGGGCGCGCTACTATGGCTACACCTTC. Protein: CSVDDRARYYGYTF.

The chain recombines TRBV20-1 with TRBJ2-4; 8 nucleotides align to TRBD1. The CDR3 totals 13 residues. Germline values: CDR1 DFQATT, CDR2 SNEGSKA (reference sequence). This CDR3 is CRGGQGAKNIQYF. CDR3 nucleotide sequence: TGCAGAGGAGGACAGGGAGCCAAAAACATTCAGTACTTC.

The chain has TRBV6-1 and TRBJ1-6; tentatively, D is TRBD1 (5 bases). The CDR3 consists of 14 residues. Germline V gene sequence: CDR1 MNHNS, CDR2 SASEGT. V lost 5 bases to trimming and J lost 7 bases, with 12 bases between them. The DNA of the CDR3 is TGTGCCAGCAGTCTCGGGACGAAAAATTCACCCCTCCACTTT. The encoded protein is CASSLGTKNSPLHF.

Regarding this clonotype: A read error may produce the germline difference seen at one junction end. The chain employs TRBV7-9 and TRBJ2-7; D uncertain. The CDR3 runs 13 residues. Germline CDR1 is SEHNR and CDR2 is FQNEAQ (reference sequence). CDR3 nucleotides: TGTGCCAGCAGCTTCGACACGCGGAGCACTCAAAATTTC. Its translation: CASSFDTRSTQNF.

The genes are TRBV20-1 and TRBJ2-3; no reliable D call. V shed 0 bases and J shed 3 bases, with 13 bases lying between them. The germline V gene has CDR1 DFQATT and CDR2 SNEGSKA (reference sequence). The CDR3 has 15 amino acids. CDR3 loop: CSARDGLEVTDTQYF. The CDR3 bases are TGCAGTGCTAGAGATGGCCTAGAGGTGACAGATACGCAGTATTTT.

The J gene is TRBJ2-5, the V gene TRBV24-1, with 8 bases identical to TRBD1. The junction had 7 bases not matched to a gene; V was cut back by 3 bases and J by 5 bases. The CDR3 has 15 residues. Germline V lookup: CDR1 KGHDR, CDR2 SFDVKD. CDR3 sequence (DNA): TGTGCCACCAGTGATCCCGGACAGGGAGGCGAGACCCAGTACTTC. Protein product: CATSDPGQGGETQYF.

This clonotype was seen only a few times. The J gene is TRBJ2-1, the V gene TRBV20-1; 8 bases are shared with TRBD2. V was clipped by 2 bases and J by 5 bases; unmatched bases: 5. The CDR3 is 14 amino acids. Per the germline V gene, CDR1 is DFQATT and CDR2 is SNEGSKA (reference sequence). The CDR3 nucleotides are TGCAGTGCTAGAAGGGGCGGGAGGAACAATGAGCAGTTCTTC. Amino acids: CSARRGGRNNEQFF.

This clonotype was seen more than once but under ten times. The junction and the germline gene differ at one end; a read error may be behind it. The V call is TRBV5-1, the J call TRBJ2-1, with 10 bases matching TRBD2. There are 15 residues in the CDR3. CDR1 SGHRS and CDR2 YFSETQ come from the germline V gene. The CDR3 nucleotides are TGCGCCAGCAGCGCTAGCGGGAGCTCCTACAATGGGCAGTTCTTC. Protein product: CASSASGSSYNGQFF. The whole variable domain, filled in from reference TRBV5-1 and TRBJ2-1, reads KAGVTQTPRYLIKTRGQQVTLSCSPISGHRSVSWYQQTPGQGLQFLFEYFSETQRNKGNFPGRFSGRQFSNSRSEMNVSTLELGDSALYLCASSASGSSYNGQFFGPGTRLTVL.

This clonotype showed up many times. The rearrangement uses TRBV30 and TRBJ1-5; no firm D call. V was shortened by 2 bases and J by 8 bases, with 19 bases between the two germline ends. This CDR3 has 15 residues. The V gene's germline CDR1 is GTSNPN and CDR2 SVGIG (reference sequence). The CDR3 region is CAWSQPSRPREPQHF. The CDR3 DNA reads as TGTGCCTGGAGTCAACCTTCGAGGCCTAGGGAGCCCCAGCATTTT.

As for this clonotype: Since a much larger clone is just one base distant, this may be a read error. The chain uses TRBV7-9 and TRBJ2-1; either TRBD1 or TRBD2 may supply D (5 bases each). Germline CDR1 SEHNR, CDR2 FQNEAQ (reference sequence). This CDR3 region has 13 residues. Trimming removed 5 bases from V and 6 bases from J, with 11 bases in between. The CDR3 spells CASSPGDLNEQFF. The CDR3 DNA reads TGTGCCAGCAGCCCCGGGGACCTCAATGAGCAGTTCTTC.

This clonotype was seen a few times. The junction and the germline gene differ at one end; a read error may be behind it. The J gene is TRBJ2-7, the V gene TRBV20-1; 9 nucleotides align to TRBD2. Germline V gives CDR1 DFQATT, CDR2 SNEGSKA (reference sequence). The length of the CDR3 is 16 residues. The CDR3 DNA reads as TGCAGTGCTGACCCAGGGACTAGCCTATTCTCCCACGAGCAGTACTTC. It specifies CSADPGTSLFSHEQYF.

This clonotype was seen only a few times. The gene calls are TRBV27 and TRBJ1-3; D possibly corresponds to TRBD1 (6 bases). Trimming left V 2 bases short and J 0 bases short, with 8 bases between. CDR1 is MNHEY, CDR2 SMNVEV, per germline (reference sequence). This CDR3 region has 15 residues. CDR3 nucleotide sequence: TGTGCCAGCAGTTTAACAGGGAGCTCTGGAAACACCATATATTTT. Encoded protein: CASSLTGSSGNTIYF.

This clonotype was recorded a few times. The chain links TRBV29-1 to TRBJ1-1; D gene unclear. This CDR3 has 13 amino acids. V was pared by 7 bases and J by 2 bases, with 14 bases between. CDR1 and CDR2 (germline): SQVTM, ANQGSEA. The CDR3 protein is CSAHTGINTEAFF. CDR3 DNA sequence: TGCAGCGCCCACACCGGAATCAACACTGAAGCTTTCTTT.

This clonotype was observed at least ten times. The chain recombines TRBV7-9 with TRBJ2-7; 8 bases map to TRBD1. V gave up 3 bases and J gave up 2 bases; unmatched junction bases: 6. The CDR3 runs to 15 residues. Germline V gene lookup returns CDR1 SEHNR and CDR2 FQNEAQ (reference sequence). The DNA of the CDR3 is TGTGCCAGCAGCTTTGACAGGGGAAATACCTACGAGCAGTACTTC. Protein sequence: CASSFDRGNTYEQYF.

In this sample, this clonotype turned up a few times. The chain couples TRBV10-3 to TRBJ2-7; the match to TRBD1 covers 9 bases. CDR3 size: 14 residues. Looked up from germline, CDR1 is ENHRY and CDR2 is SYGVKD. V was clipped by 10 bases and J by 0 bases; unmatched bases: 7. The CDR3: CASQRDRDSYEQYF. DNA for the CDR3: TGTGCCAGTCAGCGGGACAGGGACTCCTACGAGCAGTACTTC.